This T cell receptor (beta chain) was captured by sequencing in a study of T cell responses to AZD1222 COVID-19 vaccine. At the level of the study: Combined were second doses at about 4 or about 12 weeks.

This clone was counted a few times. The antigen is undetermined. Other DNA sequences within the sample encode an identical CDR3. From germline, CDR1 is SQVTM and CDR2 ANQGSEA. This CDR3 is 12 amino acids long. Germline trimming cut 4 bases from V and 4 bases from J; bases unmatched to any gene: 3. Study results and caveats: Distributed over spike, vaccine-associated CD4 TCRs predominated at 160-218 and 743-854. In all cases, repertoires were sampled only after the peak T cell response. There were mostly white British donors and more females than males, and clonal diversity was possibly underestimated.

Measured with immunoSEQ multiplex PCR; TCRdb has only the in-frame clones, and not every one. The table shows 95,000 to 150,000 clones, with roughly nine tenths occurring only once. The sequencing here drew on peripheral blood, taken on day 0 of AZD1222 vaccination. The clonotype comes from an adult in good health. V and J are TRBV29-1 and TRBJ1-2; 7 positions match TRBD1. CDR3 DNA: TGCAGCGTTGGGGACAGTTCCTATGGCTACACCTTC. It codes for CSVGDSSYGYTF.